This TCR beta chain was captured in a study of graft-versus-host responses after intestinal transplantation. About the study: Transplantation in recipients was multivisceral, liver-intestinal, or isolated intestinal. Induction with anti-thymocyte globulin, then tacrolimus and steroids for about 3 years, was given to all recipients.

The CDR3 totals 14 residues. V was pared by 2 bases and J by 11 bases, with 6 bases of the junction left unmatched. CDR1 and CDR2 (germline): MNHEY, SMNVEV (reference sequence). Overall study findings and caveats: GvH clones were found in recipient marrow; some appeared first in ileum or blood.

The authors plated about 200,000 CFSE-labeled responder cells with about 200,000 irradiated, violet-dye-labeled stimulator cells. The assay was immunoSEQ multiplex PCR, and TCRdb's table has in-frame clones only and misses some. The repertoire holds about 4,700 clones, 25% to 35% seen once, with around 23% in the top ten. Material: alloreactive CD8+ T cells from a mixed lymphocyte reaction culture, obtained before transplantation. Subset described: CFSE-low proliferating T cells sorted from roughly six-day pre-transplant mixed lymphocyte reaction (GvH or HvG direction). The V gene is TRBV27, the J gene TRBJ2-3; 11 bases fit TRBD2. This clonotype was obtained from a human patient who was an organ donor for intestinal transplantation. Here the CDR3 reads CASSLTSGGHRQYF. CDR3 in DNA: TGTGCCAGCAGTTTAACTAGCGGGGGCCACCGGCAGTATTTT.